These 3 T cell receptor beta chains were sequenced from one sample in a study of siplizumab effects on memory and regulatory T cells. Sequencing used immunoSEQ multiplex PCR; TCRdb keeps in-frame clones, though not all of them. The sample holds about 100,000 clones, about 95% seen once. Sequencing input: non-Treg CD4+ T cells sorted from blood. The receptors originated from a human donor in good health.

V usage is TRBV6-5 and J usage is TRBJ2-3; no reliable D call. The germline CDR1 and CDR2 sequences are MNHEY and SVGAGI. This CDR3 spans 12 amino acids. The V and J ends lost 6 bases and 2 bases respectively, with 6 bases between them. CDR3 loop: CASRTLTDTQYF. The CDR3 DNA is TGTGCCAGCAGAACACTCACAGATACGCAGTATTTT.

The chain is built from TRBV6-5 and TRBJ2-7; TRBD1 matches at 7 bases. Germline lookup yields CDR1 MNHEY and CDR2 SVGAGI. The CDR3 covers 14 residues. After removal of 0 bases from V and 2 bases from J, the junction contained 1 base not matched to a gene. The CDR3 nucleotides read TGTGCCAGCAGTTACTCGGGACAGACCTACGAGCAGTACTTC. Translating gives CASSYSGQTYEQYF.

This clone was seen once. The gene calls are TRBV27 and TRBJ1-2; no clear D gene. This CDR3 region has 16 residues. V lost 2 bases and J 4 bases, leaving 17 bases between the germline ends. Germline CDR1 MNHEY, CDR2 SMNVEV (reference sequence). In DNA, the CDR3 is TGTGCCAGCAGTTTAAGACCAGATCCCACTGGCTATGGCTACACCTTC. Translated, it gives CASSLRPDPTGYGYTF.